Listed below are T cell receptor beta chains from one sample, sequenced in a study of regulatory T cells in long-lasting Graves disease. Via MiXCR, TCRdb re-called the multiplex PCR reads, giving one row per CDR3 protein. The table has over 450,000 distinct CDR3 sequences, about 12% seen once. This same sample was also taken into another study, of T cells in Graves' hyperthyroidism and ophthalmopathy.

The material sequenced was peripheral blood mononuclear cells (PBMCs), taken at new diagnosis, from a patient treated with antithyroid drugs. These receptors came from a woman aged 25 to 39 with Graves disease. Each CDR3 is given with its conserved first and last residue. Each record gives: V gene, D gene, J gene, clone size, CDR3 DNA, CDR3 protein. The D gene is left open where the match is weak. Rows may omit the clone size; those that give it use once, few, many or a size class.

TRBV4-1	TRBD1	TRBJ2-7	many	TGCGCCAGCAGCCAAGCATACAGGGGGTACGAGCAGTACTTC	CASSQAYRGYEQYF
TRBV14	TRBD1	TRBJ1-2	many	TGTGCCAGCAGCCAAGCCTCCGGGACAGGGCGCTACACCTTC	CASSQASGTGRYTF
TRBV2	.	TRBJ1-4	.	TGTGCCAGCAGTCCGAGGGCGTTCCATGAAAAACTGTTTTTT	CASSPRAFHEKLFF
TRBV6-5	TRBD2	TRBJ2-3	many	TGTGCCAGCAGTTACGTCCTCGGGGGGGAAGATACGCAGTATTTT	CASSYVLGGEDTQYF
TRBV6-1	.	TRBJ1-5	few	TGTGCCAGCGACAGGTCCCTTAGCAATCAGCCCCAGCATTTT	CASDRSLSNQPQHF
TRBV10-2	TRBD2	TRBJ2-1	.	TGCGCCAGCAGTGAGATGGTGCTCGCGGGAGTGGGCAATGAGCAGTTCTTC	CASSEMVLAGVGNEQFF
TRBV7-2	.	TRBJ1-2	many	TGTGCCAGCAGCTTAACAGGCTCAGGCTACACCTTC	CASSLTGSGYTF
TRBV6-1	TRBD1	TRBJ2-1	.	TGTGCCGTCCGGGACAGGGGCGATGAGCAGTTCTTC	CAVRDRGDEQFF
TRBV18	TRBD2	TRBJ2-1	many	TGTGCCAGCTCACCGGCTAGCGGGCGTAATGAGCAGTTCTTC	CASSPASGRNEQFF
TRBV2	.	TRBJ1-6	many	TGTGCCAGCAGTGAGTCCTCCTTGAGGTCACCCCTCCACTTT	CASSESSLRSPLHF
TRBV19	.	TRBJ2-3	many	TGTGCCAGTAGTATCCTAGGGGCTAGCACAGATACGCAGTATTTT	CASSILGASTDTQYF
TRBV29-1	TRBD1	TRBJ2-1	once	TGCAGCGTTGAAGGCCCCGACAGGGTCCCCTCCTACAATGAGCAGTTCTTC	CSVEGPDRVPSYNEQFF
TRBV6-1	.	TRBJ1-5	few	TGTGCCAGCAGAACGAACCTCAATCAGCCCCAGCATTTT	CASRTNLNQPQHF
TRBV27	TRBD2	TRBJ2-1	.	TGTGCCAGCAGTACCCTAGCGGGAGAGGGACCCGGGACAACGACTAGCCGTAATGAGCAGTTCTTC	CASSTLAGEGPGTTTSRNEQFF
TRBV12-3/TRBV12-4	TRBD1	TRBJ1-2	.	TGTGCCAGCAGTAAACCGGGACAGAGCGCATTATATGGCTACACCTTC	CASSKPGQSALYGYTF
TRBV19	TRBD2	TRBJ2-4	.	TGTGCCAGTAGTATAGGGACTAGCGGGAGGGCCCCCAAAAACATTCAGTACTTC	CASSIGTSGRAPKNIQYF
TRBV27	TRBD1	TRBJ1-2	.	TGTGCCAGCAGCCGGACAGGGGCCTTTTATGGCTACACCTTC	CASSRTGAFYGYTF
TRBV24-1	.	TRBJ2-1	.	TGTGCCACCAGTGATTTGTCAGGGGGGGCAGGGAAATACAATGAGCAGTTCTTC	CATSDLSGGAGKYNEQFF
TRBV5-5	.	TRBJ2-3	many	TGTGCCAGCAGCTCCTACGACAGCACAAATACGCAGTATTTT	CASSSYDSTNTQYF
TRBV28	TRBD1	TRBJ1-2	many	TGTGCCAGCAGTTTCTGGACAGGGGCCTATCATAACTATGGCTACACCTTC	CASSFWTGAYHNYGYTF
TRBV12-3/TRBV12-4	.	TRBJ1-1	many	TGTGCCAGCAGTGGGGTGGGGGCTTTCTTT	CASSGVGAFF